Sequencing of this T cell receptor (beta chain) was carried out in a study of shared clonotypes between healthy human individuals. This clone was seen once. Naive CD8 cells comprised CD45RO-negative, CCR7-positively selected cells, excluding terminally differentiated effector memory CD45RA+ cells. Some clones are missing from TCRdb's copy, which holds only in-frame ones; the method was immunoSEQ multiplex PCR. The data contain about 2.1 million clones, about 93% of them seen just once; the ten biggest clones take up around 1.7%. This CDR3 has 14 amino acids. The V and J ends lost 1 base and 3 bases respectively, with 7 bases between them. Germline CDR1 SGHVS, CDR2 FQNEAQ.

Sequenced material: naive CD8+ T cells from PBMCs. The chain has TRBV7-8 and TRBJ2-4, with D uncertain. The source is a man between 18 and 35 years old in good health. Some clones in this sample may be carry-over from other donors' samples. The CDR3 DNA reads as TGTGCCAGCAGCTTAGAAGGATACAAAAACATTCAGTACTTC. Translation gives CASSLEGYKNIQYF.